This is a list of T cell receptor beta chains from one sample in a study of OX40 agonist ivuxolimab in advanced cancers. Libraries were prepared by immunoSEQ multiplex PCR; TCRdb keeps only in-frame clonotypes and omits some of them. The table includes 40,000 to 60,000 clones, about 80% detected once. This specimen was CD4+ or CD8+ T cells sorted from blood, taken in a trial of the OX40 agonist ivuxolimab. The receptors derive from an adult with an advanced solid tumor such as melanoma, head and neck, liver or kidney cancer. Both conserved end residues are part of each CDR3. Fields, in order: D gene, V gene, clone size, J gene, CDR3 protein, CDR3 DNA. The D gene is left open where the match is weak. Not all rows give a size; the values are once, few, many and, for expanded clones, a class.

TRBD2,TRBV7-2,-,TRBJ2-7,CASSLAASGAPYEQYF,TGTGCCAGCAGCTTAGCGGCTAGCGGGGCGCCCTACGAGCAGTACTTC
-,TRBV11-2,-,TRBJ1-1,CASSRTGGETEAFF,TGTGCCAGCAGCCGGACTGGGGGCGAGACTGAAGCTTTCTTT
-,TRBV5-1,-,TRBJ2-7,CASSLRGAGEQYF,TGCGCCAGCAGCTTGCGGGGGGCAGGCGAGCAGTACTTC
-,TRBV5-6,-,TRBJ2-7,CASSFSSGLYYEQYF,TGTGCCAGCAGCTTCAGTTCTGGCCTATACTACGAGCAGTACTTC
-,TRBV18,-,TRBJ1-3,CASSPDGDTIYF,TGTGCCAGCTCTCCCGACGGAGACACCATATATTTT
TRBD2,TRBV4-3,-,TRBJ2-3,CASSQNRLTSGGTHTDTQYF,TGCGCCAGCAGCCAAAACCGCTTAACTAGCGGGGGAACTCACACAGATACGCAGTATTTT
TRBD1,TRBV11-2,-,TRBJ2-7,CASSSTGGGYEQYF,TGTGCCAGCAGCTCCACAGGGGGCGGCTACGAGCAGTACTTC
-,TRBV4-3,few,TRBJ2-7,CASSQRFGEQYF,TGCGCCAGCAGCCAGAGATTTGGCGAGCAGTACTTC
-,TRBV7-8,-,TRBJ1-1,CASSLAVPSGPNTEAFF,TGTGCCAGCAGCTTAGCAGTTCCTAGCGGCCCGAACACTGAAGCTTTCTTT
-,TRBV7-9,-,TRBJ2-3,CASSLSTDTQYF,TGTGCCAGCAGCTTGAGCACAGATACGCAGTATTTT
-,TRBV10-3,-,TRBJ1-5,CAIRGDSNQPQHF,TGTGCCATCAGGGGAGATAGCAATCAGCCCCAGCATTTT
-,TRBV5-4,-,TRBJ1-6,CASSLAGRPNSPLHF,TGTGCCAGCAGCTTGGCGGGTAGGCCTAATTCACCCCTCCACTTT
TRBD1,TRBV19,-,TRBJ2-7,CASRTSQGLHYEQYF,TGTGCCAGTAGAACTTCACAGGGGCTACACTACGAGCAGTACTTC
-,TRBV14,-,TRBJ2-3,CASSQAKGPGVYLDTQYF,TGTGCCAGCAGCCAAGCTAAGGGCCCAGGGGTATATCTGGATACGCAGTATTTT
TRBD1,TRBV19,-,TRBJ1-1,CASSAGTGGTEAFF,TGTGCCAGTAGTGCCGGGACAGGGGGGACTGAAGCTTTCTTT
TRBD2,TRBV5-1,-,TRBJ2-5,CASSPGTSGAIQETQYF,TGCGCCAGCAGCCCCGGGACTAGCGGGGCCATCCAAGAGACCCAGTACTTC
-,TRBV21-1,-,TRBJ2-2,CASSKEQGGHTGELFF,TGTGCCAGCAGCAAAGAACAGGGGGGACACACCGGGGAGCTGTTTTTT
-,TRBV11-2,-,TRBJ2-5,CASSTSGLSGETQYF,TGTGCCAGCAGCACTAGTGGGCTATCGGGGGAGACCCAGTACTTC
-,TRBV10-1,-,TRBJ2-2,CASSESVGANTGELFF,TGCGCCAGCAGTGAGTCAGTGGGGGCGAACACCGGGGAGCTGTTTTTT
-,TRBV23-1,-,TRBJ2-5,CASSQGGGWETQYF,TGCGCCAGCAGTCAAGGAGGGGGGTGGGAGACCCAGTACTTC
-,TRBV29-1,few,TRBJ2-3,CSVVQYTDTQYF,TGCAGCGTTGTACAGTACACAGATACGCAGTATTTT
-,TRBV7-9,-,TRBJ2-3,CASRILQRQVWSDTQYF,TGTGCCAGCAGGATACTTCAAAGACAGGTCTGGTCAGATACGCAGTATTTT
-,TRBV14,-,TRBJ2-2,CASSQGRGVDTGELFF,TGTGCCAGCAGCCAAGGACGAGGGGTCGACACCGGGGAGCTGTTTTTT
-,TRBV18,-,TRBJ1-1,CASSPSHDTEAFF,TGTGCCAGCTCACCATCGCACGACACTGAAGCTTTCTTT
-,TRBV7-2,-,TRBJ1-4,CASSLGTSEKLFF,TGTGCCAGCAGCTTAGGGACAAGCGAAAAACTGTTTTTT
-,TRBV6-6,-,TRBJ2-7,CASIQGNEQYF,TGTGCCAGCATTCAGGGAAACGAGCAGTACTTC
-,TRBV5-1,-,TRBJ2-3,CASSGASTDTQYF,TGCGCCAGCAGCGGAGCGAGCACAGATACGCAGTATTTT